This note documents a single T cell receptor (beta chain) sequence. Ages ranged from about 18 to 89 years, with residence in 24 US areas. Donors were grouped by their self-reported clinical history. Two negative PCRs, clearance, or symptom resolution had been documented for recovered Cohort 3 donors. The entry originates in a study of blood T cell repertoires in COVID-19. As processed by the authors: Estimation of nucleated cell counts was performed using reference gene primer amplification. The protocol was immunoSEQ multiplex PCR, while the TCRdb copy is restricted to in-frame clones and leaves out a portion. Clone size and V and J calls were adopted from that table, with D and trimming inferred from the DNA. The sample yields about 180,000 clones, more than 75% seen once. Germline CDR1 SQVTM, CDR2 ANQGSEA. The CDR3 length is 15 residues. V gave up 5 bases and J gave up 0 bases; unmatched junction bases: 7.

This chain joins TRBV29-1 and TRBJ2-1; 7 nucleotides match TRBD2. The receptor was isolated from a woman under 40 who had recovered from COVID-19. The source material was PBMCs or T cells enriched from blood (not recorded which). Written as DNA, the CDR3 is TGCAGCGTTATGGCGGGAGACACCTCCTACAATGAGCAGTTCTTC. The encoded protein is CSVMAGDTSYNEQFF.